This T cell receptor beta chain came from a study of regulatory T cells in long-lasting Graves disease. This clonotype was found a few times. The antigen remains unidentified. Points from the study as a whole: For persistent Graves' patients, TCR diversity was lower than for newly diagnosed ones.

Unmatched junction bases numbered 3, after V lost 3 bases and J lost 9 bases. CDR3 length equals 13 residues. CDR1 and CDR2 (germline): ENHRY, SYGVKD. Arm-PCR of CDR3 regions with iRepertoire HTBI primers generated TCR beta libraries. TCRdb processed the multiplex PCR reads anew with MiXCR; each CDR3 protein has one entry. The data contain some 280,000 distinct CDR3 sequences, 22% of them singletons. Time point specified: persistent/refractory GD, antithyroid drugs over 5 years with positive TRAb. Following extraction of RNA from PBMCs, that RNA was used to make the TCR library. The genes are TRBV10-3 and TRBJ1-2; 11 nucleotides align to TRBD1. The source is a female donor with Graves disease. The input for sequencing was peripheral blood mononuclear cells (PBMCs), taken when the disease was refractory, from a patient treated with antithyroid drugs. The CDR3 sequence is CAISEGQGASYTF. The DNA for the CDR3 is TGTGCCATCAGTGAAGGACAGGGGGCGAGCTACACCTTC.